This T cell receptor beta chain was sequenced in a study of blood T cell repertoires in COVID-19. Study details: COVID-19 samples collected from the United States, Italy and Spain covered acute and convalescent phases. PBMCs, B-cell-depleted T cells, or T cells were the source of the cDNA or gDNA that made up the material.

This CDR3 spans 15 amino acids. Germline CDR1 reads SQVTM; CDR2 reads ANQGSEA. V trimming: 4 bases; J trimming: 0 bases; junction bases outside the gene matches: 7. Source study methods: Amplification from reference gene primers served as the basis for estimated nucleated cell counts. The method was immunoSEQ multiplex PCR; TCRdb's version includes in-frame clones alone and lacks a portion of them. The DNA was the basis for D and trimming; V, J and clone size are from that table. The sample has a few hundred thousand clones, roughly 89% seen once. This clonotype originated in a man aged 25 to 40 with acute or convalescent COVID-19. This chain uses TRBV29-1 with TRBJ2-3; 7 bases are a match to TRBD2. The sample taken for sequencing was peripheral blood. DNA for the CDR3: TGCAGCGTTGTCGGGGGGTCTTTTAGCACAGATACGCAGTATTTT. This translates into CSVVGGSFSTDTQYF.